A single sample is the source of the 17 T cell receptor beta chains below, sequenced in a study of control samples from healthy donors and cancer patients. Data came from immunoSEQ multiplex PCR; TCRdb stores just in-frame clones and leaves some out. Here the sample spans about 130,000 clones, about 95% being singletons. The sample comprised blood. All receptors come from a man in his thirties or forties in good health.

The chain carries TRBV4-1 and TRBJ1-4, with D hard to call. This CDR3 spans 15 amino acids. Germline CDR1 reads MGHRA; CDR2 reads YSYEKL. V was trimmed by 1 base and J by 8 bases, leaving 14 bases between them. The CDR3 nucleotides read TGCGCCAGCAGCCAAGGGGCTTTAAGCCGGGAAAAACTGTTTTTT. Its protein is CASSQGALSREKLFF.

The V gene is TRBV18, the J gene TRBJ1-1, with D perhaps TRBD1 (5 bases). The CDR3 spans 17 residues. Trimming left V 0 bases short and J 3 bases short, with 17 bases between. Germline V gene data show CDR1 as KGHSH and CDR2 as LQKENI. The DNA of the CDR3 is TGTGCCAGCTCACCACCGGGACCGAGGCTTTGGGACACTGAAGCTTTCTTT. Its protein product is CASSPPGPRLWDTEAFF. Supplemented by reference TRBV18 and TRBJ1-1, the full variable domain reads NAGVMQNPRHLVRRRGQEARLRCSPMKGHSHVYWYRQLPEEGLKFMVYLQKENIIDESGMPKERFSAEFPKEGPSILRIQQVVRGDSAAYFCASSPPGPRLWDTEAFFGQGTRLTVV.

V is TRBV9 and J is TRBJ2-3, with 8 bases identical to TRBD2. Germline CDR1 SGDLS, CDR2 YYNGEE. V was clipped by 0 bases and J by 5 bases; unmatched bases: 2. The CDR3 has 14 amino acids. The CDR3 bases are TGTGCCAGCAGCGTAGCGGGGGGGCTAGATACGCAGTATTTT. It translates to CASSVAGGLDTQYF.

This sequence joins TRBV19 and TRBJ1-5; D ambiguous. Germline CDR1 LNHDA, CDR2 SQIVND (reference sequence). This CDR3 has 15 amino acids. V lost 6 bases and J lost 2, with 14 bases in between. The CDR3, as DNA: TGTGCCAGTAGGATAAGGGAGACGGGCAATCAGCCCCAGCATTTT. It codes for CASRIRETGNQPQHF.

The gene calls are TRBV10-1 and TRBJ2-5; tentatively, D is TRBD2 (5 bases). This CDR3 comprises 13 residues. V was cut by 4 bases and J by 1 base, with 7 bases left in between. CDR1 is WNHNN, CDR2 SYGVQD, per germline (reference sequence). CDR3 loop: CASSGTFQETQYF. The DNA for the CDR3 is TGCGCCAGCAGTGGGACTTTCCAAGAGACCCAGTACTTC.

V is TRBV25-1 and J is TRBJ2-1; the match to TRBD1 covers 7 bases. The CDR3 contains 15 residues. Trimming at V came to 6 bases and at J to 4 bases, leaving 9 bases not matched to a gene. Germline CDR1 and CDR2: MGHDK and SYGVNS. The CDR3 DNA reads as TGTGCCAGCAGCGCTTTGGGACAGCTTTACAATGAGCAGTTCTTC. Its translation: CASSALGQLYNEQFF.

The chain couples TRBV5-6 to TRBJ1-6, with 10 bases that match TRBD1. The CDR3 runs 17 residues. J gave up 3 bases and V 4 bases, and 7 bases lay outside the gene matches. Germline V gene sequence: CDR1 SGHDT, CDR2 YYEEEE. The CDR3 DNA follows: TGTGCCAGCAGCAACCGGGACAGGGGTATCTATAATTCACCCCTCCACTTT. Translated: CASSNRDRGIYNSPLHF.

The chain is built from TRBV27 and TRBJ1-2; TRBD1 might be the D (6 bases). This CDR3 spans 12 amino acids. The V and J ends lost 4 bases and 5 bases respectively, with 8 bases between them. CDR1 is MNHEY and CDR2 is SMNVEV in the germline V gene (reference sequence). CDR3 region: CASSSTGYGYTF. CDR3 nucleotides: TGTGCCAGCAGTTCAACAGGGTATGGCTACACCTTC.

V gene TRBV3-1 (or the pseudogene TRBV3-2) combines with J gene TRBJ1-6; TRBD1 might be the D (5 bases). Per the germline V gene, CDR1 is LGHDT and CDR2 is YNNKEL (reference sequence). The CDR3 has 16 amino acids. Trimming took off 1 base at V and 2 bases at J, with 9 bases between the two ends. The CDR3 sequence: CASSQALTAYNSPLHF. CDR3 bases: TGTGCCAGCAGCCAAGCGTTGACAGCCTATAATTCACCCCTCCACTTT.

This CDR3 is CASSVRQGTSNEKLFF. Here the CDR3 DNA reads TGTGCCAGTAGCGTCCGACAGGGAACCAGTAATGAAAAACTGTTTTTT. V usage is TRBV19 and J usage is TRBJ1-4; 7 nucleotides line up with TRBD1. With 6 bases clipped from V and 4 bases from J, the junction kept 11 bases outside the gene matches. Germline assignment: CDR1 LNHDA and CDR2 SQIVND (reference sequence). CDR3 length: 16 residues.

In DNA form, the CDR3 reads TGTGCCAGCGGACCAGGCGGGGCTCCCTACGAGCAGTACTTC. This sequence encodes CASGPGGAPYEQYF. The chain joins TRBV7-9 to TRBJ2-7, with D tentatively TRBD2 (6 bases). Germline CDR1 SEHNR, CDR2 FQNEAQ (reference sequence). CDR3 length: 14 amino acids. V was pared by 8 bases and J by 2 bases, with 16 bases between.

This clone was detected once. The V and J genes are TRBV29-1 and TRBJ1-5, with TRBD1 as a possible D gene (6 bases). V lost 4 bases, J lost 6 bases, and 13 bases lay in between. Germline-derived CDR1 and CDR2 are SQVTM and ANQGSEA. The CDR3 length is 13 residues. The CDR3, as DNA: TGCAGCGTTGGCCAGGGGTTAGCTCAGCCCCAGCATTTT. Translation gives CSVGQGLAQPQHF.

This sequence joins TRBV7-6 and TRBJ2-7, with D possibly TRBD2 on 5 matching bases. CDR1 SGHVS and CDR2 FNYEAQ come from the germline V gene. This CDR3 region has 16 residues. The V end was cut by 1 base, the J end by 1 base, with 14 bases between. The chain's CDR3 is CASSLEAGGRSYEQYF. Here the CDR3 DNA reads TGTGCCAGCAGCTTAGAGGCCGGCGGGCGATCCTACGAGCAGTACTTC. Drawing the rest from reference TRBV7-6 and TRBJ2-7, the complete variable domain is GAGVSQSPRYKVTKRGQDVALRCDPISGHVSLYWYRQALGQGPEFLTYFNYEAQQDKSGLPNDRFSAERPEGSISTLTIQRTEQRDSAMYRCASSLEAGGRSYEQYFGPGTRLTVT.

The chain has TRBV7-2 and TRBJ1-2; D call uncertain. This CDR3 has 14 amino acids. V lost 1 base and J 0 bases, leaving 6 bases between the germline ends. Germline-derived CDR1 and CDR2 are SGHTA and FQGNSA. CDR3 amino acids: CASSLGSSNYGYTF. The CDR3, as DNA: TGTGCCAGCAGCTTAGGCAGCTCTAACTATGGCTACACCTTC.

The V call is TRBV5-4, the J call TRBJ2-5; possible D gene TRBD2, 5 bases. The CDR3 spans 13 residues. Germline V gives CDR1 SGHNT, CDR2 YYREEE (reference sequence). V was shortened by 6 bases and J by 3 bases, with 12 bases between the two germline ends. The CDR3 DNA follows: TGTGCCAGCACTTCTAGCTGGGAAGAGACCCAGTACTTC. Translation: CASTSSWEETQYF.

V gene TRBV30 combines with J gene TRBJ1-1; tentative D call: TRBD1 (5 bases). This CDR3 comprises 13 residues. Germline V gene data show CDR1 as GTSNPN and CDR2 as SVGIG (reference sequence). Trimming shortened V by 3 bases and J by 1 base, and 9 bases separated the two germline ends. In DNA, the CDR3 is TGTGCCTGGAGCTCAACAGGGAACACTGAAGCTTTCTTT. It codes for CAWSSTGNTEAFF.

The V call is TRBV4-1, the J call TRBJ1-4; 9 bases are a match to TRBD1. The CDR3 spans 17 residues. Losses at the gene ends were 4 bases for V and 5 bases for J; bases not matched to a gene: 11. Germline assignment: CDR1 MGHRA and CDR2 YSYEKL. The CDR3 nucleotides are TGCGCCAGCAGCCCCACGAGACGGGGGACAGGGAATGAAAAACTGTTTTTT. Amino acids: CASSPTRRGTGNEKLFF.